This T cell receptor beta chain was identified during a study of radiotherapy plus CTLA-4 blockade in lung cancer. The overall study: Among all patients, 15% to 20% showed objective responses, while 30% to 35% had disease control. Findings and limits, study-wide: Researchers report tumor-derived TCR clones expanding in blood after radiotherapy plus ipilimumab.

Each patient with chemo-refractory metastatic non-small-cell lung cancer was treated with focal radiation plus CTLA-4 blockade using ipilimumab. On this clone: What it binds is not known.

This CDR3 spans 14 amino acids. CDR1 and CDR2 from the germline V gene are MNHEY and SMNVEV (reference sequence). Trimming removed 5 bases from V and 3 bases from J, with 14 bases in between. The data were produced by immunoSEQ multiplex PCR, yet TCRdb's version contains in-frame clones alone and is incomplete. In the table there are 40,000 or so clones, almost 65% of which are singletons. The sample here was peripheral blood, taken from a patient treated with radiotherapy plus ipilimumab. The receptor's source is a human donor with non-small cell lung cancer who had a partial response to radiotherapy plus ipilimumab. The V gene is TRBV27, the J gene TRBJ2-7; the D is unclear. CDR3 residues: CASSTRLNDYEQYF. The CDR3 coding sequence is TGTGCCAGCAGTACACGACTGAATGACTACGAGCAGTACTTC.